The 6 T cell receptor beta chains presented below share a single source sample, sequenced in a study of cytomegalovirus exposure and HLA in healthy donors. 60 Vbeta and 13 Jbeta primers were used in PCR. Clones were sequenced by immunoSEQ multiplex PCR, and TCRdb holds only the in-frame ones, with some missing. The sample yields about 150,000 clones, 70% to 80% seen once. Sequenced material: PBMCs. These receptors were taken from a man under 40 in good health and CMV-seropositive.

This clone has just one count. The chain employs TRBV27 and TRBJ2-6; 7 bases match TRBD1. J was trimmed by 8 bases and V by 4 bases; bases with no gene match: 2. Germline CDR1 and CDR2: MNHEY and SMNVEV (reference sequence). The CDR3 length is 13 residues. The CDR3 nucleotides read TGTGCCAGCAGTTGGGGACAGCCCAACGTCCTGACTTTC. This translates into CASSWGQPNVLTF.

V is TRBV29-1 and J is TRBJ2-2; D perhaps matches TRBD1 (6 bases). In germline, CDR1 is SQVTM, CDR2 ANQGSEA. CDR3 size: 15 residues. V lost 3 bases and J 2 bases, leaving 13 bases between the germline ends. DNA for the CDR3: TGCAGCGTTGACGGGGTACAGGGTAACACCGGGGAGCTGTTTTTT. Protein: CSVDGVQGNTGELFF.

This chain's CDR3 is CATSRDVRNQPQHF. The CDR3 DNA is TGTGCCACCAGCAGAGATGTGCGGAATCAGCCCCAGCATTTT. This chain connects TRBV15 to TRBJ1-5; D call uncertain. V was trimmed by 0 bases and J by 4 bases, leaving 7 bases between them. Germline values: CDR1 LNHNV, CDR2 YYDKDF (reference sequence). The CDR3 runs to 14 residues.

The V call is TRBV27, the J call TRBJ1-1; 7 bases are shared with TRBD1. CDR1 MNHEY and CDR2 SMNVEV come from the germline V gene (reference sequence). The CDR3 has 15 amino acids. V was pared by 6 bases and J by 7 bases, with 14 bases of the junction left unmatched. The CDR3 reads CASRPSQGGVIEAFF. The CDR3, as DNA: TGTGCCAGCAGGCCATCCCAGGGGGGTGTAATTGAAGCTTTCTTT.

The J gene is TRBJ2-3, the V gene TRBV15; D remains ambiguous. The germline V and J ends were trimmed by 6 bases and 0 bases, with 10 bases remaining between them. Germline CDR1 and CDR2: LNHNV and YYDKDF (reference sequence). This CDR3 comprises 14 residues. CDR3 sequence: CATSNGYSTDTQYF. DNA for the CDR3: TGTGCCACCAGTAACGGTTATAGCACAGATACGCAGTATTTT.

The chain is built from TRBV28 and TRBJ2-7, with D unclear. Trimming pared 3 bases from V and 1 base from J, leaving 10 bases between. Germline V gene data show CDR1 as MDHEN and CDR2 as SYDVKM. This CDR3 spans 14 amino acids. CDR3 protein: CASSFDSPSYEQYF. The CDR3 DNA reads TGTGCCAGCAGTTTCGACTCACCTTCCTACGAGCAGTACTTC.